This T cell receptor (beta chain) appears in the sequencing data of a study of T cell responses to AZD1222 COVID-19 vaccine. Notes on the study in general: Just five or six AZD1222 recipients tested seropositive at baseline. Sampling captured repertoires only after the peak T cell response. Clonal diversity was possibly underestimated, and the donors were mostly white British, with more females.

The data were produced by immunoSEQ multiplex PCR, yet TCRdb's version contains in-frame clones alone and is incomplete. The table lists approximately 130,000 clones, roughly 86% of them singletons. As to this clone: What it recognizes is unknown.

Recipients boosted at about 4 weeks or about 12 weeks are pooled. In germline, CDR1 is MDHEN, CDR2 SYDVKM. V lost 1 base and J lost 1, with 9 bases in between. The CDR3 extends over 15 amino acids. This receptor was taken from an adult who received the AZD1222 COVID-19 vaccine. The V and J genes are TRBV28 and TRBJ2-3, with D maybe TRBD1 (5 bases). The source was peripheral blood, collected 28 days after the second AZD1222 dose. The CDR3 reads CASSLSRAGTDTQYF. In nucleotides, the CDR3 is TGTGCCAGCAGTTTATCCAGGGCAGGCACAGATACGCAGTATTTT.